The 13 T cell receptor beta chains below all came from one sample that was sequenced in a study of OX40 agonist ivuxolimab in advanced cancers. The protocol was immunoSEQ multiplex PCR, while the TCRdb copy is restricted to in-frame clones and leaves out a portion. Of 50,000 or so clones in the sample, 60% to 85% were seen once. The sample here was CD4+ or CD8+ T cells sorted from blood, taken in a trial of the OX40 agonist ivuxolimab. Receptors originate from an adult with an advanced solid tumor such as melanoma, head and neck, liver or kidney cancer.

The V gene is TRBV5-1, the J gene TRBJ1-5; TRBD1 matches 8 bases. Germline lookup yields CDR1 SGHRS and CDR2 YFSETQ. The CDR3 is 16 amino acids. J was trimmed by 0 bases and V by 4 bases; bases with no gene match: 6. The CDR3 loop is CASSPGDRYSNQPQHF. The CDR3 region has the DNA TGCGCCAGCAGCCCAGGGGACAGGTATAGCAATCAGCCCCAGCATTTT.

CDR3 DNA sequence: TGTGCCAGCGGTCCCCAGGGGGCTGCATCGACCGGGGAGCTGTTTTTT. Its protein is CASGPQGAASTGELFF. V gene TRBV5-4 combines with J gene TRBJ2-2, with 8 nucleotides matching TRBD1. V was pared by 7 bases and J by 5 bases, with 13 bases of the junction left unmatched. Germline CDR1 and CDR2: SGHNT and YYREEE (reference sequence). The CDR3 loop spans 16 amino acids.

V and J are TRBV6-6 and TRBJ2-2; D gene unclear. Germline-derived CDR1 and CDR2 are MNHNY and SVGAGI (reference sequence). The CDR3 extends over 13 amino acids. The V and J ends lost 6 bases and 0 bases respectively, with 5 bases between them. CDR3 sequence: CASSRTNTGELFF. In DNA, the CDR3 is TGTGCCAGCAGCAGAACGAACACCGGGGAGCTGTTTTTT.

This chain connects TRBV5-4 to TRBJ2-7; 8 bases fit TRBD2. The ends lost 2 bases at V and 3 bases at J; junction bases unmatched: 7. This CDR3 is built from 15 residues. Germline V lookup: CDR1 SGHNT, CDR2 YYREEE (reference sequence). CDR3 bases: TGTGCCAGCAGCTTCCCGGGACTAGGGTTCTACGAGCAGTACTTC. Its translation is CASSFPGLGFYEQYF.

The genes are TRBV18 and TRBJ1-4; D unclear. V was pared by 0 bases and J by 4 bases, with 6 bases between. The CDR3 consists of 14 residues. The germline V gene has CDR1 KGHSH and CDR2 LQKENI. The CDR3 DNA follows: TGTGCCAGCTCACCACCAGAGGGTAATGAAAAACTGTTTTTT. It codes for CASSPPEGNEKLFF.

CDR3 loop: CASSSSPRYEQYF. The CDR3 DNA is TGTGCCAGCAGTTCATCTCCGCGGTACGAGCAGTACTTC. This sequence joins TRBV27 and TRBJ2-7; D gene uncertain. Germline V gene data show CDR1 as MNHEY and CDR2 as SMNVEV (reference sequence). V lost 4 bases and J 4 bases, leaving 11 bases between the germline ends. The CDR3 extends over 13 amino acids.

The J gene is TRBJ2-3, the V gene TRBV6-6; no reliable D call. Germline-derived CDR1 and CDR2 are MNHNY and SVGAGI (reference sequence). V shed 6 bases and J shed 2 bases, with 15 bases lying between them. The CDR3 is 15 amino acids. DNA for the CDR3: TGTGCCAGCAGCCCACAGACAACCGCCACAGATACGCAGTATTTT. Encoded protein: CASSPQTTATDTQYF.

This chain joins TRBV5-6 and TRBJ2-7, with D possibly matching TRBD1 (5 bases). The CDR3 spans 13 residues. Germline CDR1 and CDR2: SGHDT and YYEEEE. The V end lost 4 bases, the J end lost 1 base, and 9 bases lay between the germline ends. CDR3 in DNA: TGTGCCAGCAGCCTAGGGGCGTCCTACGAGCAGTACTTC. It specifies CASSLGASYEQYF.

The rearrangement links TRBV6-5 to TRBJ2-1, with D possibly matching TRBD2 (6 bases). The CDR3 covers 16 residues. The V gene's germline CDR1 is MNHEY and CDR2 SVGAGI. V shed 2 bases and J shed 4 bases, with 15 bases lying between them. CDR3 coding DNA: TGTGCCAGCAGTTACGCCGGGACTTCAGAGTACAATGAGCAGTTCTTC. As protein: CASSYAGTSEYNEQFF.

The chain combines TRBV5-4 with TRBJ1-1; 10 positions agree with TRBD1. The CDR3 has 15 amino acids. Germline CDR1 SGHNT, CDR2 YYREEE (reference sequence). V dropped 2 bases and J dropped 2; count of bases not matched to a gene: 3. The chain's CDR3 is CASSLGQGGNTEAFF. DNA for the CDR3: TGTGCCAGCAGCTTAGGACAGGGGGGAAACACTGAAGCTTTCTTT.

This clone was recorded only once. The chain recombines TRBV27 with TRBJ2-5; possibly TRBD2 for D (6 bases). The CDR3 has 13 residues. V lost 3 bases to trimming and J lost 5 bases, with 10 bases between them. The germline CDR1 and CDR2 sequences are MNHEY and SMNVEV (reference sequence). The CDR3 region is CASSFAGSETQYF. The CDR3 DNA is TGTGCCAGCAGTTTCGCGGGGAGCGAGACCCAGTACTTC.

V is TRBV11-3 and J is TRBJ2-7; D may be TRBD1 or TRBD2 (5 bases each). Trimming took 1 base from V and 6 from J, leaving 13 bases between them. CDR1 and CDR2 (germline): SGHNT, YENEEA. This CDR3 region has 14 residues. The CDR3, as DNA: TGTGCCAGCAGCTTAGGTTCCAGGGAGAGCGAGCAGTACTTC. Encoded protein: CASSLGSRESEQYF.

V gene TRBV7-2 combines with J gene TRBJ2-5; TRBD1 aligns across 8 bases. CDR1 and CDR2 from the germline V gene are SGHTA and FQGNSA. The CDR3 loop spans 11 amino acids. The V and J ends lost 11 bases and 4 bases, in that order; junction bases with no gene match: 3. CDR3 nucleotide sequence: TGTGCCGCGGGGACAGGAGAGACCCAGTACTTC. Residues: CAAGTGETQYF.